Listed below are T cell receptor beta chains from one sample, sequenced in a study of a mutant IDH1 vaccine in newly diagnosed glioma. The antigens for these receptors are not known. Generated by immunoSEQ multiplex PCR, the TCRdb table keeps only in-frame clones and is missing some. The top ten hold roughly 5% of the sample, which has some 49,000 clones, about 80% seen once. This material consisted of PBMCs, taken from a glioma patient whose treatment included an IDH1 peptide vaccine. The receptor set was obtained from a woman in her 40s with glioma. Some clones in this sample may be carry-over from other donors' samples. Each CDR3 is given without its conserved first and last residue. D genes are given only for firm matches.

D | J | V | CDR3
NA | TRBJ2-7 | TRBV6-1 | ASRAGSHYEQY
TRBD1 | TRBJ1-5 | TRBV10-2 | ASSLNSGGGQPQH
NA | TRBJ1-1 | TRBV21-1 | ASSPEAGNTEAF
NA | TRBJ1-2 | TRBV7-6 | ASSPPPTRRGYGYT
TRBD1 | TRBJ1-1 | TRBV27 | ASSLLRGRDTEAF
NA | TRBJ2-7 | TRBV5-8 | ASSAVDSYEQY
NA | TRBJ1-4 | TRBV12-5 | ASGFDSLNEKLF
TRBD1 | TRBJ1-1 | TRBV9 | ASSVAGGFLTEAF
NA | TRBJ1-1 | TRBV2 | ASRTGMNTEAF
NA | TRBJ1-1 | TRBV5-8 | ASSLGGLTEAF
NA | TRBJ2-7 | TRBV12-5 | ASGLPSYEQY
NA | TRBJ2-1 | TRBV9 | ASSGIYNEQF
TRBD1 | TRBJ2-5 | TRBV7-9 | ASRPGQGGETQY
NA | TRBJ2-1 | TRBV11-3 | ASSPSDLSSYNEQF
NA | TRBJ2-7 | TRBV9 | ASSVDGEPYEQY